This T cell receptor beta chain was observed in a study of blood T cell repertoires in COVID-19. V shed 5 bases and J 5 bases; nucleotides not matched to a gene: 8. This CDR3 region has 15 residues. Per the germline V gene, CDR1 is SGHAT and CDR2 is FQNNGV. Per the study methods: Amplified reference gene primers provided the basis for estimating nucleated cell counts. Sequencing used immunoSEQ multiplex PCR; TCRdb keeps in-frame clones, though not all of them. The DNA was the basis for D and trimming; V, J and clone size are from that table. The table has around 200,000 clones, around nine tenths seen once; the top ten hold around 7%.

The chain joins TRBV11-2 to TRBJ2-1; 8 positions match TRBD2. The source of this sequence is a man aged 35-49 years with acute or convalescent COVID-19. The sequenced material came from peripheral blood. The CDR3 DNA is TGTGCCAGCAGCCGCAACCACGGGAGGGACAATGAGCAGTTCTTC. It is translated as CASSRNHGRDNEQFF.